The 5 T cell receptor beta chains given below trace back to one sample, sequenced in a study of control samples from healthy donors and cancer patients. Profiling relied on immunoSEQ multiplex PCR, and the TCRdb table lists in-frame clones only, not all of them. The sample holds over 80,000 clones; about 80% are singletons and the top ten take about 11%. The sequenced sample consisted of blood. These receptors came from a woman aged 30 to 39 in good health.

This clone has just a few counts. This rearrangement joins TRBV10-1 to TRBJ2-3; D may match TRBD1 or TRBD2 (6 bases each). Germline lookup yields CDR1 WNHNN and CDR2 SYGVQD (reference sequence). This CDR3 comprises 16 residues. Trimming stripped 0 bases from V and 2 bases from J, with 12 bases between. CDR3 nucleotides: TGCGCCAGCAGTGAGTCTCCCGGGGGCCCCACAGATACGCAGTATTTT. Encoded protein: CASSESPGGPTDTQYF.

A single count supports this clone. The gene calls are TRBV9 and TRBJ2-7; TRBD2 agrees at 13 bases. V dropped 0 bases and J dropped 7; count of bases not matched to a gene: 7. The CDR3 length is 16 residues. Germline-derived CDR1 and CDR2 are SGDLS and YYNGEE. CDR3 bases: TGTGCCAGCAGCGTAGACCCCTCGGGACTAGCGGGGGAGCAGTACTTC. Translating gives CASSVDPSGLAGEQYF.

This chain connects TRBV12-3 or TRBV12-4 to TRBJ1-1; 7 bases are a match to TRBD1. This CDR3 comprises 13 residues. J gave up 1 base and V 6 bases, and 2 bases lay outside the gene matches. CDR3 in DNA: TGTGCCAGCAGAGACAGGGCGAACACTGAAGCTTTCTTT. Its translation: CASRDRANTEAFF.

The V call is TRBV2, the J call TRBJ1-5; D is undetermined. Germline V gene sequence: CDR1 SNHLY, CDR2 FYNNEI. CDR3 length equals 13 residues. Trimming removed 3 bases from V and 6 bases from J, with 9 bases in between. As DNA, the CDR3 is TGTGCCAGCAGTGATAAACCTCCTCAGCCCCAGCATTTT. Residues: CASSDKPPQPQHF.

The V gene is TRBV10-2, the J gene TRBJ1-2, with a tentative D call TRBD1 (5 bases). The CDR3 runs 15 residues. The germline V and J ends were trimmed by 6 bases and 4 bases, with 18 bases remaining between them. Per the germline V gene, CDR1 is WSHSY and CDR2 is SAAADI. In DNA form, the CDR3 reads TGCGCCAGCAGCCTATCGGGGGATGGGGTCTATGGCTACACCTTC. As protein: CASSLSGDGVYGYTF.